The 3 T cell receptor beta chains in this list originate from one sample, sequenced in a study of CD8+CD57+ T cells in acquired aplastic anemia. Genomic DNA provided the template from which TCR beta VDJ and CDR3 profiles were obtained. TCRdb redid the calling of the reads with MiXCR, one entry per CDR3 protein. The sample includes fewer than 200,000 distinct CDR3 sequences, over 55% seen only once; the top ten take 35% to 50%. Patients chosen for sequencing had shown CD8+CD57+ cell expansion by flow cytometry. The specimen was sorted CD4+, CD8+, or CD8+CD57+ T cells (not recorded which) from PBMCs. The receptor set was obtained from a human donor with aplastic anemia.

This clonotype showed up just a few times. The genes are TRBV7-9 and TRBJ1-2, with D hard to call. This CDR3 is built from 12 residues. Between the trimmed V and J ends, which lost 1 base and 5 bases, there was a span of 5 bases. Germline V gives CDR1 SEHNR, CDR2 FQNEAQ (reference sequence). CDR3 sequence reads: CASSLDSYGYTF. The CDR3 DNA is TGTGCCAGCAGCTTAGACTCGTATGGCTACACCTTC. Full variable domain (remainder filled in from reference TRBV7-9 and TRBJ1-2): DTGVSQNPRHKITKRGQNVTFRCDPISEHNRLYWYRQTLGQGPEFLTYFQNEAQLEKSRLLSDRFSAERPKGSFSTLEIQRTEQGDSAMYLCASSLDSYGYTFGSGTRLTVV.

This clonotype appeared a few times. V and J are TRBV25-1 and TRBJ1-6; TRBD1 matches 10 bases. CDR1 and CDR2 from the germline V gene are MGHDK and SYGVNS. Trimming took 7 bases from V and 4 from J; bases not matched to a gene: 7. CDR3 length equals 16 residues. The CDR3 reads CASKETGGSYNSPLHF. In DNA form, the CDR3 reads TGTGCCAGCAAGGAGACAGGGGGCTCATATAATTCACCCCTCCACTTT.

The chain carries TRBV4-1 and TRBJ2-1; 15 bases fit TRBD2. The CDR3 totals 19 residues. V gave up 0 bases and J gave up 2 bases; unmatched junction bases: 5. Germline CDR1 and CDR2: MGHRA and YSYEKL. The DNA for the CDR3 is TGCGCCAGCAGCCAAGATCGGGGACTAGCGGGAGGCCCCTACAATGAGCAGTTCTTC. It specifies CASSQDRGLAGGPYNEQFF.